This TCR beta chain was sequenced for a study of cytomegalovirus exposure and HLA in healthy donors. The V and J ends lost 2 bases and 5 bases, in that order; junction bases with no gene match: 2. There are 14 residues in the CDR3. The germline gives CDR1 MNHEY, CDR2 SMNVEV (reference sequence). Primers for the PCR totalled 60 Vbeta and 13 Jbeta. Only in-frame clones appear in the TCRdb table, and some are missing; sequencing was by immunoSEQ multiplex PCR. This repertoire shows approximately 170,000 clones, 68% found once; its top ten account for 1.4% to 1.5%. V is TRBV27 and J is TRBJ1-1; 10 nucleotides agree with TRBD1. The sequence came from a man aged 45-65 years in good health and CMV-seronegative. Sequencing used PBMCs. This CDR3 reads CASSLDRGRTEAFF. CDR3 coding DNA: TGTGCCAGCAGTTTAGACAGGGGGCGGACTGAAGCTTTCTTT.